This T cell receptor beta chain was recovered during a study of post-analysis software for immune sequencing data. This clonotype has just a few counts. Its antigen is not known. The V gene's germline CDR1 is KGHDR and CDR2 SFDVKD. V was cut by 1 base and J by 5 bases, with 13 bases left in between. There are 15 residues in the CDR3. Sequencing libraries made from TCR beta cDNA carried unique molecular identifiers. MiXCR was run by TCRdb on the PCR reads, yielding one entry per CDR3 protein. The sample holds hundreds of thousands of distinct CDR3 sequences, 30% seen once. General study findings and limits: Higher frequency in patients than in controls was seen for a handful of TRBV segments, with TRBV5-6, TRBV5-1 and TRBV20-1 among them. The authors found that F measure strongly co-clustered same-batch samples. Normalized Chao1 diversity in multiple sclerosis patients fell significantly below that of controls.

The gene calls are TRBV24-1 and TRBJ2-5; D possibly matches TRBD1 or TRBD2 (6 bases each). Sequencing used blood. The clonotype originates from a girl between 10 and 17 years old with multiple sclerosis. CDR3 amino acids: CATSDFGGRGETQYF. The CDR3 DNA is TGTGCCACCAGTGATTTTGGGGGGCGCGGGGAGACCCAGTACTTC.